Below, 21 T cell receptor beta chains from the same sample are listed, as sequenced in a study of identical twins. A single record per CDR3 protein comes from TCRdb applying MiXCR to the 5' RACE reads. The repertoire holds 240,000 or so distinct CDR3 sequences, roughly 7% seen once, with more than 3% in the top ten. The same sample was also studied in work on yellow fever vaccine responses in identical twins.

Sample: memory (CD45RO+) T cells sorted from blood. The receptors derive from a woman aged 18 to 35 in good health.

This clonotype was seen repeatedly, ten times or more. This chain uses TRBV5-1 with TRBJ2-3; D remains unclear. The V and J ends lost 4 bases and 1 base respectively, with 10 bases between them. Germline lookup yields CDR1 SGHRS and CDR2 YFSETQ. The CDR3 consists of 14 residues. As DNA, the CDR3 is TGCGCCAGCAGCGACGTAGGACGCACAGATACGCAGTATTTT. Its protein product is CASSDVGRTDTQYF.

The chain joins TRBV6-1 to TRBJ2-7; 12 positions agree with TRBD1. Losses at the gene ends were 6 bases for V and 5 bases for J; bases not matched to a gene: 5. Germline V gene sequence: CDR1 MNHNS, CDR2 SASEGT. The CDR3 totals 14 residues. CDR3 protein: CASRPGQGAHEQYV. The CDR3 DNA reads TGTGCCAGCAGGCCGGGACAGGGGGCCCACGAGCAGTACGTC.

There are a few counts of this clonotype. The gene calls are TRBV11-2 and TRBJ2-7, with TRBD1 matching over 7 bases. J lost 2 bases, V lost 5 bases, and 9 bases had no gene match. Germline V CDR1 and CDR2: SGHAT, FQNNGV. CDR3 length: 15 amino acids. CDR3: CASSQTGQLTYEQYV. CDR3 DNA sequence: TGTGCCAGCAGCCAAACGGGACAGCTAACCTACGAGCAGTACGTC.

This rearrangement joins TRBV27 to TRBJ2-5; TRBD2 matches at 9 bases. Germline assignment: CDR1 MNHEY and CDR2 SMNVEV (reference sequence). V lost 5 bases and J lost 5; bases outside the gene matches: 9. The CDR3 consists of 15 residues. This CDR3 reads CASSALAGAWETQYF. The DNA for the CDR3 is TGTGCCAGCAGTGCCTTAGCGGGGGCCTGGGAGACCCAGTACTTC.

In its sample, this clonotype was seen many times. The chain links TRBV12-3 or TRBV12-4 to TRBJ2-1; TRBD2 matches at 13 bases. The CDR3 is 16 amino acids. The V gene end was trimmed by 3 bases and the J gene end by 8 bases; junction bases not matched to a gene: 7. The DNA of the CDR3 is TGTGCCAGCAGTTTTCCCGGGACTAGCGGGATGGATGAGCAGTTCTTC. Translation gives CASSFPGTSGMDEQFF.

As regards this clonotype: The junction and the germline gene differ at one end; a read error may be behind it. This chain connects TRBV7-6 to TRBJ2-5, with D hard to call. Per the germline V gene, CDR1 is SGHVS and CDR2 is FNYEAQ. This CDR3 contains 12 residues. The CDR3 here is CGSSLVQETQYF. CDR3 in DNA: TGTGGCAGCAGCTTAGTCCAAGAGACCCAGTACTTC. The full variable domain, in which reference TRBV7-6 and TRBJ2-5 provide the parts outside the CDR3, is GAGVSQSPRYKVTKRGQDVALRCDPISGHVSLYWYRQALGQGPEFLTYFNYEAQQDKSGLPNDRFSAERPEGSISTLTIQRTEQRDSAMYRCGSSLVQETQYFGPGTRLLVL.

Comments on this clonotype: One end of the junction does not line up with germline, which may come from a read error. The rearrangement joins TRBV11-2 to TRBJ2-1; D may be TRBD1 or TRBD2 (5 bases each). This CDR3 is 14 amino acids long. CDR1 SGHAT and CDR2 FQNNGV come from the germline V gene. DNA for the CDR3: TGTGCCAACAGCTTACTCTCAGGGTCTAGCGAGCAGTTCTTC. This codes for CANSLLSGSSEQFF.

This clonotype was seen only a few times. The chain is built from TRBV6-4 and TRBJ1-2, with D possibly TRBD1 on 5 matching bases. Germline CDR1 reads MRHNA; CDR2 reads SNTAGT. Trimming left V 3 bases short and J 7 bases short, with 12 bases between. The CDR3 contains 13 residues. Here the CDR3 reads CASSDREGFGYTF. Here the CDR3 DNA reads TGTGCCAGCAGTGATAGGGAGGGGTTTGGCTACACCTTC.

V and J are TRBV5-1 and TRBJ2-5; D possibly corresponds to TRBD2 (5 bases). The CDR3 runs to 14 residues. Germline-derived CDR1 and CDR2 are SGHRS and YFSETQ. V was cut by 4 bases and J by 3 bases, with 13 bases left in between. CDR3 nucleotide sequence: TGCGCCAGCAGCCCCACTGCGGGTAAAGAGACCCAGTACTTC. As protein: CASSPTAGKETQYF.

This clonotype turned up a few times. This sequence joins TRBV24-1 and TRBJ2-1; no definite D call. The germline gives CDR1 KGHDR, CDR2 SFDVKD. Between the trimmed V and J ends, which lost 4 bases and 9 bases, there was a span of 18 bases. The CDR3 sequence is 15 residues long. The CDR3 nucleotides are TGTGCCACCAGTGAGGGCGCGACCAGCCTCGGTGAGCAGTTCTTC. This gives the protein CATSEGATSLGEQFF.

V usage is TRBV29-1 and J usage is TRBJ1-2; a possible D gene is TRBD1 (6 bases). The CDR3 contains 12 residues. V lost 6 bases and J lost 3, with 11 bases in between. Germline V gene lookup returns CDR1 SQVTM and CDR2 ANQGSEA. The CDR3 DNA reads as TGCAGCGTCATACGACAGGACTATGGCTACACCTTC. Translating it yields CSVIRQDYGYTF.

This clonotype was recorded many times. This chain uses TRBV3-1 with TRBJ2-2, with 11 bases aligning to TRBD1. The CDR3 is 15 amino acids. CDR1 is LGHDT, CDR2 YNNKEL, per germline (reference sequence). Trimming at V came to 4 bases and at J to 4 bases, leaving 2 bases not matched to a gene. CDR3 bases: TGTGCCAGCAGCCTGGGGACAGGGGGCACCGGGGAGCTGTTTTTT. This codes for CASSLGTGGTGELFF.

The genes are TRBV12-3 or TRBV12-4 and TRBJ2-2, with 10 bases identical to TRBD1. The CDR3 runs to 17 residues. The junction had 13 bases not matched to a gene; V was cut back by 5 bases and J by 7 bases. CDR3 region: CASSPTSGTGAIGELFF. CDR3 bases: TGTGCCAGCAGTCCTACTTCCGGGACAGGGGCTATCGGGGAGCTGTTTTTT.

This clonotype has only a few counts. V gene TRBV5-5 combines with J gene TRBJ2-3; the D gene is possibly TRBD1 (5 bases). Germline V gene lookup returns CDR1 SGHKS and CDR2 YYEKEE (reference sequence). The length of the CDR3 is 14 residues. Deletions cut 4 bases from V and 9 bases from J, with 18 bases between. The CDR3 region has the DNA TGTGCCAGCAGCCCAGGGCCAGCCCAAGACACGCAGTATTTT. Translated, it gives CASSPGPAQDTQYF.

The chain carries TRBV20-1 and TRBJ2-2, with a tentative D call TRBD1 (6 bases). The CDR3 totals 13 residues. CDR1 and CDR2 from the germline V gene are DFQATT and SNEGSKA (reference sequence). V was clipped by 2 bases and J by 4 bases, with 8 bases between them. The DNA of the CDR3 is TGCAGTGCTAGACTACAGGGCACCGGGGAGCTGTTTTTT. Amino acid sequence: CSARLQGTGELFF.

This clonotype appeared many times. V usage is TRBV5-6 and J usage is TRBJ2-5; 7 bases fit TRBD1. Germline loops: CDR1 SGHDT, CDR2 YYEEEE. V gave up 4 bases and J gave up 4 bases; unmatched junction bases: 4. There are 13 residues in the CDR3. Here the CDR3 reads CASSPRGRETQYF. The CDR3 coding sequence is TGTGCCAGCAGCCCAAGGGGGCGAGAGACCCAGTACTTC.

Concerning this clonotype: This may be a read error: a much more frequent sequence differs by one nucleotide. The chain recombines TRBV5-1 with TRBJ2-2, with D maybe TRBD1 (6 bases). The CDR3 runs to 13 residues. The germline gives CDR1 SGHRS, CDR2 YFSETQ. V gave up 4 bases and J gave up 6 bases, with 10 bases separating them. This CDR3 reads CASSRTEPGELFF. The CDR3 DNA reads as TGCGCCAGCAGCCGGACAGAGCCCGGGGAGCTGTTTTTT.

This clonotype was found a few times. The J gene is TRBJ2-1, the V gene TRBV28, with D possibly TRBD1 on 6 matching bases. The V gene lost 3 bases and the J gene lost 3 bases, with 12 bases spanning the gap. The V gene's germline CDR1 is MDHEN and CDR2 SYDVKM. This CDR3 region has 15 residues. CDR3 nucleotides: TGTGCCAGCAGTTTCGTGCAGGGGTACTACAATGAGCAGTTCTTC. Its protein product is CASSFVQGYYNEQFF.

In its sample, this clonotype was seen a few times. The chain has TRBV6-1 and TRBJ2-7, with D perhaps matching TRBD2 (5 bases). The CDR3 totals 16 residues. Germline-derived CDR1 and CDR2 are MNHNS and SASEGT. Trimming left V 3 bases short and J 2 bases short, with 17 bases between. DNA for the CDR3: TGTGCCAGCAGTGACCCTGGGAGCCCCCCTCCCTACGAGCAGTACGTC. This translates into CASSDPGSPPPYEQYV.

This clonotype has a count of ten or more. The chain employs TRBV20-1 and TRBJ1-1, with D perhaps matching TRBD1 (5 bases). Per germline, CDR1 DFQATT and CDR2 SNEGSKA (reference sequence). The CDR3 runs 15 residues. V dropped 0 bases and J dropped 1 base, with 12 bases sitting between them. For the CDR3, the DNA is TGCAGTGCTAGAGATCGGGGCAGCGGGAACACTGAAGCTTTCTTT. It translates to CSARDRGSGNTEAFF.

The CDR3 loop is CASSLEGASSPLHF. The DNA for the CDR3 is TGCGCCAGCAGCTTGGAGGGAGCCAGTTCACCCCTCCACTTT. The V gene is TRBV5-1, the J gene TRBJ1-6, with D uncertain. This CDR3 is 14 amino acids long. With 0 bases removed from V and 9 bases from J, the gap between germline ends came to 10 bases. The germline gives CDR1 SGHRS, CDR2 YFSETQ.